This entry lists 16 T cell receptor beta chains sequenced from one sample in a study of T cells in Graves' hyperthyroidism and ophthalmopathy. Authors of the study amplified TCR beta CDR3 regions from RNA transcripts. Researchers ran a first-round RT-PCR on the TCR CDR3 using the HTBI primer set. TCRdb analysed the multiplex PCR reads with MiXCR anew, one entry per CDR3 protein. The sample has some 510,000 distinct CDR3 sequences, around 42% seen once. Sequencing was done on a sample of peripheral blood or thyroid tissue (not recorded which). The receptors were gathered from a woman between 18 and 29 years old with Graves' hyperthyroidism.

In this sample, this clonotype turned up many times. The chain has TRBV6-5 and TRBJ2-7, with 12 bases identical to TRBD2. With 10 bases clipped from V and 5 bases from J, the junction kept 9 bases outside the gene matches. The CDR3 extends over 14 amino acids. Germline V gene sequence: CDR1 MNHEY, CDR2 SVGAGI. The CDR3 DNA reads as TGTGCCACGAAACCACTAGCGGGAGGCGACGAGCAGTACTTC. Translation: CATKPLAGGDEQYF.

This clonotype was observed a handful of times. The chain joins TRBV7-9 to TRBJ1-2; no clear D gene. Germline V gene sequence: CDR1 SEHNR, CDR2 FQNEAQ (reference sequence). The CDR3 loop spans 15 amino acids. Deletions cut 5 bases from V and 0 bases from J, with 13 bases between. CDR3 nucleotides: TGTGCCAGCAGCCTTCGCGCAAGCCCTAACTATGGCTACACCTTC. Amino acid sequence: CASSLRASPNYGYTF.

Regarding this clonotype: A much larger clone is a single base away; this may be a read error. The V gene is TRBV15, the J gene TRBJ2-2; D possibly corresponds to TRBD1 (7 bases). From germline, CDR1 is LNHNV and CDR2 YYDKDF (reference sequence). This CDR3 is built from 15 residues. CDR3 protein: CATAPGRGYTGGLFF. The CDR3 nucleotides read TGTGCCACCGCCCCTGGCAGGGGGTACACCGGGGGGCTGTTTTTT. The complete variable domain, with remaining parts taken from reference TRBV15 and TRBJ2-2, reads DAMVIQNPRYQVTQFGKPVTLSCSQTLNHNVMYWYQQKSSQAPKLLFHYYDKDFNNEADTPDNFQSRRPNTSFCFLDIRSPGLGDTAMYLCATAPGRGYTGGLFFGEGSRLTVL.

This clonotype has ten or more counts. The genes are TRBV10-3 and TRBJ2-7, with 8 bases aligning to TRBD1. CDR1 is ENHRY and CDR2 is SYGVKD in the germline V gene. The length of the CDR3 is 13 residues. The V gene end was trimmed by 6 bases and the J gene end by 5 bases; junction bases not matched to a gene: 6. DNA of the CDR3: TGTGCCATCAGCAAGGGACAGGCGGACGAGCAGTACTTC. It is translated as CAISKGQADEQYF.

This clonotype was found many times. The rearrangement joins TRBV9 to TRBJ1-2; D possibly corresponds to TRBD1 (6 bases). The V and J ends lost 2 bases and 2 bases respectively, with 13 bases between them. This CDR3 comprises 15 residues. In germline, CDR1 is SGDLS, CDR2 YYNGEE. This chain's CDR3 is CASSVNPGANYGYTF. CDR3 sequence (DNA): TGTGCCAGCAGCGTCAACCCGGGGGCAAACTATGGCTACACCTTC. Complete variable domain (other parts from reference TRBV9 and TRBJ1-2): DSGVTQTPKHLITATGQRVTLRCSPRSGDLSVYWYQQSLDQGLQFLIQYYNGEERAKGNILERFSAQQFPDLHSELNLSSLELGDSALYFCASSVNPGANYGYTFGSGTRLTVV.

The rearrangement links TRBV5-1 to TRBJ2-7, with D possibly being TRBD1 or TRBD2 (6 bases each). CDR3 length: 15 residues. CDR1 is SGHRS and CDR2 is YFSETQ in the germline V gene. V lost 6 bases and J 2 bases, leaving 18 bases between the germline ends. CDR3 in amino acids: CASTHSEGGTYEQYF. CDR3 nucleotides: TGCGCCAGCACCCATTCGGAGGGGGGAACCTACGAGCAGTACTTC.

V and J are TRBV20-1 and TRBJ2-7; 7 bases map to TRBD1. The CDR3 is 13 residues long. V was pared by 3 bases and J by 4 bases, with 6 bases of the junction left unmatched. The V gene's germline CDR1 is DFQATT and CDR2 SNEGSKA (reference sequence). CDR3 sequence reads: CSARADRFYEQYF. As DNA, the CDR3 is TGCAGTGCTAGGGCGGACAGGTTTTACGAGCAGTACTTC.

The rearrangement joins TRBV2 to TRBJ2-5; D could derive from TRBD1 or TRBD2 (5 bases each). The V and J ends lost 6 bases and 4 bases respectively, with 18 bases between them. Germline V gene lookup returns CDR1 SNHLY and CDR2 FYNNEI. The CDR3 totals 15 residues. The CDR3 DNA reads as TGTGCCAGCAGCCCTGGGGGAGAGGCGGGAGAGACCCAGTACTTC. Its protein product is CASSPGGEAGETQYF.

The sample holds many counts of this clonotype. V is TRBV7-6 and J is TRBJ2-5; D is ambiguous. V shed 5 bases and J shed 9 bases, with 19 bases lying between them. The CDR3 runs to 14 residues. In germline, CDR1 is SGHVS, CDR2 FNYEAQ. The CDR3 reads CASSPEVGFVAQYF. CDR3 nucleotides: TGTGCCAGCAGCCCAGAAGTGGGATTTGTGGCCCAGTACTTC. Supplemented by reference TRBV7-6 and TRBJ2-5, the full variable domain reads GAGVSQSPRYKVTKRGQDVALRCDPISGHVSLYWYRQALGQGPEFLTYFNYEAQQDKSGLPNDRFSAERPEGSISTLTIQRTEQRDSAMYRCASSPEVGFVAQYFGPGTRLLVL.

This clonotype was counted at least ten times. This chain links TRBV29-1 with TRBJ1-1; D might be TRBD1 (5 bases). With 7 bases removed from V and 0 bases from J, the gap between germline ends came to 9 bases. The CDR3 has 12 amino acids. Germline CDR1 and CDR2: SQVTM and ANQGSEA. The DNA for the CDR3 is TGCAGCGCCACACAGGTGAACACTGAAGCTTTCTTT. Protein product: CSATQVNTEAFF.

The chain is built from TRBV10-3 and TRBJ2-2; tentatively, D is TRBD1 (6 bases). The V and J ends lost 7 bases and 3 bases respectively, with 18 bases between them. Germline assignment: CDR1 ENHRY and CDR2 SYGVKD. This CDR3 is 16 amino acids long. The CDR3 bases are TGTGCCATCACCGAAGGGACAACGTATGACACCGGGGAGCTGTTTTTT. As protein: CAITEGTTYDTGELFF.

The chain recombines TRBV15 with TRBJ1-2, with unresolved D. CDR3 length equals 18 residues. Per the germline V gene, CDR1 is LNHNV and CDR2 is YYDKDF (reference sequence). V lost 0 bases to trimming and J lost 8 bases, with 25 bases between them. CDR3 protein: CATSRDSDRDWALAGYTF. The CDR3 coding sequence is TGTGCCACCAGCAGAGATAGTGACCGAGACTGGGCCCTCGCCGGCTACACCTTC.

The CDR3 bases are TGCAGTGCTAGAGAGGGTGGACTAGCTAACTACGAGCAGTACTTC. Translating it yields CSAREGGLANYEQYF. The gene calls are TRBV20-1 and TRBJ2-7, with 8 bases fitting TRBD2. V lost 0 bases to trimming and J lost 3 bases; unmatched junction nucleotides: 7. Germline CDR1 DFQATT, CDR2 SNEGSKA (reference sequence). The CDR3 extends over 15 amino acids.

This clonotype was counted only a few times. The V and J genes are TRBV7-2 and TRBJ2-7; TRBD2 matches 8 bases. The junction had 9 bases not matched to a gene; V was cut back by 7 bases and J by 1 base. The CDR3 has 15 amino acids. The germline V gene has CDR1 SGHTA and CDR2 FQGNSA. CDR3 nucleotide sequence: TGTGCCAGCACCTTTACAGCGGGGGCTTCCTACGAGCAGTACTTC. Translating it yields CASTFTAGASYEQYF.

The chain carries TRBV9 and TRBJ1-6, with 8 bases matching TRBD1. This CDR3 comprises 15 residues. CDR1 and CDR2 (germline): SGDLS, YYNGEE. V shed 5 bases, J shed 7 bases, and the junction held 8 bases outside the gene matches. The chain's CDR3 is CASSGTGGLNSPLHF. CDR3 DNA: TGTGCCAGCAGTGGTACAGGGGGTCTCAATTCACCCCTCCACTTT.

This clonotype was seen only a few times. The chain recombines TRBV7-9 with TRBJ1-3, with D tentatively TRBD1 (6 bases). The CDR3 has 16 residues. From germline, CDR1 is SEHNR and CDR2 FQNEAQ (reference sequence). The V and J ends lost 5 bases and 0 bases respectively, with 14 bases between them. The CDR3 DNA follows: TGTGCCAGCAGCCTGACAGGTCCTTACTCTGGAAACACCATATATTTT. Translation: CASSLTGPYSGNTIYF.